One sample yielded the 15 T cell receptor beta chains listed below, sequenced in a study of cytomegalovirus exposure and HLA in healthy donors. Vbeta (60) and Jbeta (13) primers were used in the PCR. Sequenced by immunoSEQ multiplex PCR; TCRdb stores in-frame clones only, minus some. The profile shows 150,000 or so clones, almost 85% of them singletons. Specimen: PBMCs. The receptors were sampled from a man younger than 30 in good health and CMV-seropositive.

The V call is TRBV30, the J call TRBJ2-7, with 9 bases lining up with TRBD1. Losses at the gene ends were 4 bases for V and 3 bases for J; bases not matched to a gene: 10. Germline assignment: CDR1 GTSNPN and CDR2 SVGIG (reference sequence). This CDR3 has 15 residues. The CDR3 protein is CAWTIRDRASYEQYF. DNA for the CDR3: TGTGCCTGGACGATCCGGGACAGGGCGAGCTACGAGCAGTACTTC.

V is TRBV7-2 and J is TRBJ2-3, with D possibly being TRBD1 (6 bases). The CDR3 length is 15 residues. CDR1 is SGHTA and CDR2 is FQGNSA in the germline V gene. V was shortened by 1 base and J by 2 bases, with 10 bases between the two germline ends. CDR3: CASSLVGQITDTQYF. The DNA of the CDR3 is TGTGCCAGCAGCTTAGTAGGACAGATCACAGATACGCAGTATTTT.

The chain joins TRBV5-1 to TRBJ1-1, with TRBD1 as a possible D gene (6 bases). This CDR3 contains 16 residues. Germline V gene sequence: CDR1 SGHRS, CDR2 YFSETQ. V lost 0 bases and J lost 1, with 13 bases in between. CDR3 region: CASSLGDTQGNTEAFF. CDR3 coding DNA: TGCGCCAGCAGCTTGGGGGACACTCAAGGGAACACTGAAGCTTTCTTT.

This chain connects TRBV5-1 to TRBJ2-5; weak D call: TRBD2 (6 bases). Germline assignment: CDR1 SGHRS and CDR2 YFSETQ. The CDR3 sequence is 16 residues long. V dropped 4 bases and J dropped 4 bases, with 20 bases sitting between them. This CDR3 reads CASSPLRDNLGETQYF. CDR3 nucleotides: TGCGCCAGCAGCCCGCTGCGGGATAACTTAGGAGAGACCCAGTACTTC.

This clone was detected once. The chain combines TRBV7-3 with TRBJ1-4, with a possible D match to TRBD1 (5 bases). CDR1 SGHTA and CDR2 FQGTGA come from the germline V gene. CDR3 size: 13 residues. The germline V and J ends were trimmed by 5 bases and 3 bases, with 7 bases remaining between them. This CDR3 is CASSIGANEKLFF. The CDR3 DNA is TGTGCCAGCAGCATAGGGGCTAATGAAAAACTGTTTTTT.

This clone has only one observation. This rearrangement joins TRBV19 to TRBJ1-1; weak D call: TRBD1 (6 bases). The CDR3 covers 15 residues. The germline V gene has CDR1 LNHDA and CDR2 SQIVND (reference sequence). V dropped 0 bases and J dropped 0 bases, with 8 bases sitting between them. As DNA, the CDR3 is TGTGCCAGTAGTATAGATGGACAGATGAACACTGAAGCTTTCTTT. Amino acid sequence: CASSIDGQMNTEAFF.

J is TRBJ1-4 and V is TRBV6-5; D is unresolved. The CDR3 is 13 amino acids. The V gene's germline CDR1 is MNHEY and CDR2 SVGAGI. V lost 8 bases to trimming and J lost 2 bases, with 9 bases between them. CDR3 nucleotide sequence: TGTGCCAGCGGCCCGCTTACTAATGAAAAACTGTTTTTT. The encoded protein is CASGPLTNEKLFF.

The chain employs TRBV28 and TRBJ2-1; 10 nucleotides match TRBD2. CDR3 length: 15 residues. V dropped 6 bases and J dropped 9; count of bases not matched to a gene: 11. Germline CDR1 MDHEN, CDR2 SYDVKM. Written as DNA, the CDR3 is TGTGCCAGCAGAGACCCTAGCGGGAGAGTAGGTGAGCAGTTCTTC. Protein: CASRDPSGRVGEQFF.

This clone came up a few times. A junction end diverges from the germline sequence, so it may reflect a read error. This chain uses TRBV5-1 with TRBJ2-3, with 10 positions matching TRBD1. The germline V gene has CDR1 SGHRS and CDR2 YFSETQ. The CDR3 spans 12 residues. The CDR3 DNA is TGCGCCAGCAGCGCGACAGGGGGCGCGGGCTTCTTT. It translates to CASSATGGAGFF.

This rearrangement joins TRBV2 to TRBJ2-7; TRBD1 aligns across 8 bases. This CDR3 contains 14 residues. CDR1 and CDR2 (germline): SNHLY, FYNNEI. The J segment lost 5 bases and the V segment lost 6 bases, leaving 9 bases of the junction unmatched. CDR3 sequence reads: CASSPDRVRDEQYF. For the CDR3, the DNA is TGTGCCAGCAGCCCGGACAGGGTACGCGACGAGCAGTACTTC.

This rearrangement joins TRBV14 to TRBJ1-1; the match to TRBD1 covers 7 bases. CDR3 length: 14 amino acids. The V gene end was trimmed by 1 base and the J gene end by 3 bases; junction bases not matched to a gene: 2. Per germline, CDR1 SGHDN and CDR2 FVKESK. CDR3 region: CASSQVQGDTEAFF. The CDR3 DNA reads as TGTGCCAGCAGCCAAGTGCAGGGGGACACTGAAGCTTTCTTT.

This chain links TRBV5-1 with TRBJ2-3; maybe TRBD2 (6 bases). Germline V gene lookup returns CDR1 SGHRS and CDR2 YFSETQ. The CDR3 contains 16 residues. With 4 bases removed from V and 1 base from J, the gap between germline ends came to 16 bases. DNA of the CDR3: TGCGCCAGCAGCCCTGAACGGGGGACCCGCACAGATACGCAGTATTTT. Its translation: CASSPERGTRTDTQYF.

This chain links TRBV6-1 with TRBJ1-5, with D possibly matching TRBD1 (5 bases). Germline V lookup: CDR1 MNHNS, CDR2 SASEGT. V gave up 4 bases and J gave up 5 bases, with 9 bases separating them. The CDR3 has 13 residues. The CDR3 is CASSGVGDQPQHF. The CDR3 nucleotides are TGTGCCAGCAGTGGGGTAGGGGATCAGCCCCAGCATTTT.

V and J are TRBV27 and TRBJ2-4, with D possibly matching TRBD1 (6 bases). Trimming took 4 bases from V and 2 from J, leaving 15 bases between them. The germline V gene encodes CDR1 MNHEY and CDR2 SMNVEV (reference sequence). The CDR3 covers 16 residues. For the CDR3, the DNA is TGTGCCAGCAGTTCATGGACAGCGAGCACCAAAAACATTCAGTACTTC. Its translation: CASSSWTASTKNIQYF.

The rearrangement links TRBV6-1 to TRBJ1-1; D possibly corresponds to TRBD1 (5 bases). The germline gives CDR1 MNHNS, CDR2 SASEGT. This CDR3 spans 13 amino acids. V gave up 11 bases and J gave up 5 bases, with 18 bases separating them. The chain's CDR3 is CAASRQGWTEAFF. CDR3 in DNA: TGTGCCGCGTCCAGGCAGGGTTGGACTGAAGCTTTCTTT.